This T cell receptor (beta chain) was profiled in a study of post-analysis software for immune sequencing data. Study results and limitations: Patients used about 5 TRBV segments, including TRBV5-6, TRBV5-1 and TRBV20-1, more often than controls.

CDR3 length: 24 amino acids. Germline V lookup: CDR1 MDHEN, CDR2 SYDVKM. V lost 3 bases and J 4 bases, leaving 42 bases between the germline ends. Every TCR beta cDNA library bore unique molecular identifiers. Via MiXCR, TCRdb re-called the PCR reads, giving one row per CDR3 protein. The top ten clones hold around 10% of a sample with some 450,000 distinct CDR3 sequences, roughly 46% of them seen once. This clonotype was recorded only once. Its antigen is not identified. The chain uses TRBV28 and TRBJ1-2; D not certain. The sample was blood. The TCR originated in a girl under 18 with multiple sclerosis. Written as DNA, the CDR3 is TGTGCCAGCAGTTTTTTAGGAGTTCTGAAGTGGGTAAAGCAGTTTTTTAGGAGTAGCTATGGCTACACCTTC. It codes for CASSFLGVLKWVKQFFRSSYGYTF.